This TCR beta chain was observed in a study of blood T cell repertoires in COVID-19. The wider study: T cells, B-cell-depleted T cells, or PBMCs provided the cDNA or gDNA that served as material.

The table lists this clone with a count of one. Source study methods: Counts of nucleated cells, estimated from reference gene primer amplification, were obtained. TCRdb's copy holds only in-frame clones and misses some; the assay was immunoSEQ multiplex PCR. The V and J calls and clone size were taken over from that table, and D and trimming were inferred from the DNA. The sample shows about 330,000 clones, around 90% of them seen only once. Participant-given clinical history determined each cohort assignment. Sequences were obtained from PBMCs or T cells enriched from blood (not recorded which). This TCR was recovered from a woman aged 25 to 39 who had recovered from COVID-19.

The CDR3 bases are TGTGCCAGCAGTTTATATACTAGTGTTGATGGCTACACCTTC. Translation gives CASSLYTSVDGYTF. J is TRBJ1-2 and V is TRBV28; D unclear. The CDR3 length is 14 residues. Between the trimmed V and J ends, which lost 1 base and 6 bases, there was a span of 12 bases. CDR1 is MDHEN, CDR2 SYDVKM, per germline.